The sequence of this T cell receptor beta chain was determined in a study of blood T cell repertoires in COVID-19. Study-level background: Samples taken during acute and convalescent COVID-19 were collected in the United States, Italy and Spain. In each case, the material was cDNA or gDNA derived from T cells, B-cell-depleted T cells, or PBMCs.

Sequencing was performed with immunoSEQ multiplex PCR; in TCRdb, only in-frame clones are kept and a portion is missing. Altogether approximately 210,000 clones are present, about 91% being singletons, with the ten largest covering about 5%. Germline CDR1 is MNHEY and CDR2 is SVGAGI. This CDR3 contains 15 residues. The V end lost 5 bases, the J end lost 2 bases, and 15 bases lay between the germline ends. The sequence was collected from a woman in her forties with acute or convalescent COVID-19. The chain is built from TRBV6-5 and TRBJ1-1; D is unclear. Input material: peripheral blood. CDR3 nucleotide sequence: TGTGCCAGCAGTACCCGGGGAGGACCTAACACTGAAGCTTTCTTT. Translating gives CASSTRGGPNTEAFF.